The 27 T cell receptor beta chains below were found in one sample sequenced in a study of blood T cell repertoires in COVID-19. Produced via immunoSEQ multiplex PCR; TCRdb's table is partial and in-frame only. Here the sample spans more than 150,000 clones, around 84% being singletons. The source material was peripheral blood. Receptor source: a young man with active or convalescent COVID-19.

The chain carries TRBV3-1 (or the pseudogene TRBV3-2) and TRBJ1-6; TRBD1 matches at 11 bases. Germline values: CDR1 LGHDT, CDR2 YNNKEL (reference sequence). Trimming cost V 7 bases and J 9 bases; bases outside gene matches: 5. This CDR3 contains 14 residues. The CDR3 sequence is CASTPGQGVSPLHF. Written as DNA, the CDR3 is TGTGCCAGCACCCCGGGACAGGGGGTTTCACCCCTCCACTTT.

The CDR3 coding sequence is TGTGCCAGCAGTGGCGCGAAGCAGGGTGGCGAACAGCCCCAGCATTTT. As protein: CASSGAKQGGEQPQHF. The chain employs TRBV2 and TRBJ1-5, with a tentative D call TRBD1 (5 bases). The CDR3 contains 16 residues. Germline V gene data show CDR1 as SNHLY and CDR2 as FYNNEI. V gave up 4 bases and J gave up 7 bases, with 20 bases separating them.

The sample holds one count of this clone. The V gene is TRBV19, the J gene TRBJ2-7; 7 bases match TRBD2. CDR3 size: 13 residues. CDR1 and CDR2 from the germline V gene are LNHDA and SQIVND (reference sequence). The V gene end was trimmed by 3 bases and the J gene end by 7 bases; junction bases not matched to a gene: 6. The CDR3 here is CASSMGLPGEQYF. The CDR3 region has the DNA TGTGCCAGTAGTATGGGACTACCAGGAGAGCAGTACTTC.

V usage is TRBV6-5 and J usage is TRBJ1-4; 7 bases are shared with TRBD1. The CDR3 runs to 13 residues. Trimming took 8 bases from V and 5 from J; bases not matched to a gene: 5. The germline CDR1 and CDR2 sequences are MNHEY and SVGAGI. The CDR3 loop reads CASSGTVNEKLFF. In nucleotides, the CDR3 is TGTGCCAGCTCCGGGACAGTGAATGAAAAACTGTTTTTT.

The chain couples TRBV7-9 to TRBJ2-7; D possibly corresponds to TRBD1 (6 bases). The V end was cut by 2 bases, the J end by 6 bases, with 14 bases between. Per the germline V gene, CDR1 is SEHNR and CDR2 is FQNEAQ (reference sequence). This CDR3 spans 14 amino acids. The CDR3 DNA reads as TGTGCCAGCAGCTTACTCGGCAGGGGCGGCGAGCAGTACGTC. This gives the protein CASSLLGRGGEQYV.

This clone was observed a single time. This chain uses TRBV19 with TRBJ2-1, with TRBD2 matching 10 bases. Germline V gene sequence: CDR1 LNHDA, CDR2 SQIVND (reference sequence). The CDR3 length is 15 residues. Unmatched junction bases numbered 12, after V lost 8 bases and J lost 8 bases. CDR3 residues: CASYLGGTSVDEQFF. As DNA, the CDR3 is TGTGCCAGTTATTTGGGGGGGACTAGCGTCGATGAGCAGTTCTTC.

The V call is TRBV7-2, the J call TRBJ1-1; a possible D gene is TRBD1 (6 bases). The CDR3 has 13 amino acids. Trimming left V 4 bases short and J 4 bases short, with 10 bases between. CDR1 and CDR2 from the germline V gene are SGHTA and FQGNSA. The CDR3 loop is CASSWNRATEAFF. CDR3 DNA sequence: TGTGCCAGCAGCTGGAACAGGGCCACTGAAGCTTTCTTT.

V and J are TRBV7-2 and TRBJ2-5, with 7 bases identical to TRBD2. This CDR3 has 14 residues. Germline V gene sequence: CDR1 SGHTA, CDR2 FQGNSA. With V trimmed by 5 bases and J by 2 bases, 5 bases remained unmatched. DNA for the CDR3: TGTGCCAGCAGCCCATCGGGACTACAAGAGACCCAGTACTTC. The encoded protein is CASSPSGLQETQYF.

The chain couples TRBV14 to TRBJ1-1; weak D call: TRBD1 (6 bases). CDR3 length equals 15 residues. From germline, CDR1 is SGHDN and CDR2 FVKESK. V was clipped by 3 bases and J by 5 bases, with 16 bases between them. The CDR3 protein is CASSQDTGRLTEAFF. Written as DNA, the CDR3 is TGTGCCAGCAGCCAGGATACAGGGCGATTAACTGAAGCTTTCTTT.

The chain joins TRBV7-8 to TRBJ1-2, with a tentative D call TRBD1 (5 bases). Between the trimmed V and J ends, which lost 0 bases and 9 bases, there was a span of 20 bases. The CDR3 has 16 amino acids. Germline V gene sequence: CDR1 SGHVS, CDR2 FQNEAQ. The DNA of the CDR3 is TGTGCCAGCAGCTTAGCGGAAGTCCAGGGCGCTTCAAGCTACACCTTC. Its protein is CASSLAEVQGASSYTF.

CDR3 coding DNA: TGTGCCAGTAGTATCAGGGGTCTTGAAGCTTTCTTT. It specifies CASSIRGLEAFF. The chain is built from TRBV19 and TRBJ1-1; D may be TRBD1 (6 bases). Germline V gene data show CDR1 as LNHDA and CDR2 as SQIVND (reference sequence). The V end was cut by 3 bases, the J end by 7 bases, with 9 bases between. The CDR3 length is 12 residues.

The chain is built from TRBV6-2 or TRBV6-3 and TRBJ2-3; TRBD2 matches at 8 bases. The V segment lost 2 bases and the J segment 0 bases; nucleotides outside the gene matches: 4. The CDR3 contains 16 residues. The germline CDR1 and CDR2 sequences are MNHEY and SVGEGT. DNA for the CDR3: TGTGCCAGCAGTTACAGCAAGCGGGAGAGCACAGATACGCAGTATTTT. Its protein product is CASSYSKRESTDTQYF.

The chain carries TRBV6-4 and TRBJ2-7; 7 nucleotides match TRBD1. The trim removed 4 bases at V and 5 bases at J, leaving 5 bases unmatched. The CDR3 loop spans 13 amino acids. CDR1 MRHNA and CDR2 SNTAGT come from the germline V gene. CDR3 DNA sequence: TGTGCCAGCAGTGCGACAGGGTCTCACGAGCAGTACTTC. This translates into CASSATGSHEQYF.

The CDR3 here is CASSLGGGITEAFF. The CDR3 region has the DNA TGTGCCAGCAGCTTAGGCGGGGGAATCACTGAAGCTTTCTTT. V gene TRBV7-9 combines with J gene TRBJ1-1; weak D call: TRBD1 (5 bases). CDR1 is SEHNR and CDR2 is FQNEAQ in the germline V gene (reference sequence). The V end lost 1 base, the J end lost 4 bases, and 10 bases lay between the germline ends. The CDR3 spans 14 residues.

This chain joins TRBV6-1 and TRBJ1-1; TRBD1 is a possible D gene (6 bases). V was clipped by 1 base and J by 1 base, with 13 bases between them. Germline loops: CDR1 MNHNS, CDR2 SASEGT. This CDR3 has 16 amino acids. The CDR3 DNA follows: TGTGCCAGCAGTGAAGAGGCAGGGGTCGGGAACACTGAAGCTTTCTTT. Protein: CASSEEAGVGNTEAFF.

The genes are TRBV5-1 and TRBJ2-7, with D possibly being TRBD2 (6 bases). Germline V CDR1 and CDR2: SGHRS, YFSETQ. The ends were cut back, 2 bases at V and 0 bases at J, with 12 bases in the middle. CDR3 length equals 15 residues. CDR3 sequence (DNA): TGCGCCAGCAGCTTCTGGGCGGGGATCTCCTACGAGCAGTACTTC. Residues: CASSFWAGISYEQYF.

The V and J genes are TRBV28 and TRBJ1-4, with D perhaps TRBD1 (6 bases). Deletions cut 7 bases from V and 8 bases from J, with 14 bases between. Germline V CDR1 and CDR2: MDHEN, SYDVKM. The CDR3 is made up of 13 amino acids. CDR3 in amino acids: CASTRQVVEKLFF. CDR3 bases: TGTGCCAGCACCCGACAGGTCGTCGAAAAACTGTTTTTT.

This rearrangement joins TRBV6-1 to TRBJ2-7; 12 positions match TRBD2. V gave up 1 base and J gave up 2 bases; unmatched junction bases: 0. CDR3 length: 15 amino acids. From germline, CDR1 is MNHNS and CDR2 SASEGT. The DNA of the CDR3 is TGTGCCAGCAGTGAAGGACTAGCGGGGGCCTACGAGCAGTACGTC. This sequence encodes CASSEGLAGAYEQYV.

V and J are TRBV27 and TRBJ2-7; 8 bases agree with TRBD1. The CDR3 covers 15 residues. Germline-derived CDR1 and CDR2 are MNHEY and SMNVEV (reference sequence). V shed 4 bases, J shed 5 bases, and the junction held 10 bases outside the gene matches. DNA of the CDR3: TGTGCCAGCAGTTCAAAGACAGGGGCGGGCGACGAGCAGTACTTC. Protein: CASSSKTGAGDEQYF.

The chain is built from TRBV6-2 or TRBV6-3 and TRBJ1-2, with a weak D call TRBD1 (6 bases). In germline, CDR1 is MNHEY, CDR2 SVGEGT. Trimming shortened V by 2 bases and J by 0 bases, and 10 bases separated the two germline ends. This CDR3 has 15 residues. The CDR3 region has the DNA TGTGCCAGCAGTTACCTCAGGACAGCTAACTATGGCTACACCTTC. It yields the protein CASSYLRTANYGYTF.

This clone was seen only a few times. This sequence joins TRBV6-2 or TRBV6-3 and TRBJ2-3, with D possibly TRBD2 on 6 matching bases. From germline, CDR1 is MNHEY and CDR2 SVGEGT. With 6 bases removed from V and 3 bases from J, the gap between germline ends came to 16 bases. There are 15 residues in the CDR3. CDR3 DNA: TGTGCCAGCAGCTCGAGACTAGAGGGAACAGATACGCAGTATTTT. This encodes CASSSRLEGTDTQYF.

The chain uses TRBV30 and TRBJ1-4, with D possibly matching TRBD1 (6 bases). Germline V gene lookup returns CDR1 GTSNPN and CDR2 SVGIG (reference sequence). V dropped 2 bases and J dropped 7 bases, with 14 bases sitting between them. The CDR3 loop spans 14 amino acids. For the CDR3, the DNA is TGTGCCTGGAGTAGCGGTAGGGGGGGTGAAAAACTGTTTTTT. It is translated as CAWSSGRGGEKLFF.

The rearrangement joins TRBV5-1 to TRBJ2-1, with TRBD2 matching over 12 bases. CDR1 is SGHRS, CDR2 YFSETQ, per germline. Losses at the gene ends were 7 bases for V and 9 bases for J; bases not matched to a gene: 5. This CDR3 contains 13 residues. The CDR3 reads CASVLAGGIEQFF. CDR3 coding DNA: TGCGCCAGCGTGCTAGCGGGAGGGATTGAGCAGTTCTTC.

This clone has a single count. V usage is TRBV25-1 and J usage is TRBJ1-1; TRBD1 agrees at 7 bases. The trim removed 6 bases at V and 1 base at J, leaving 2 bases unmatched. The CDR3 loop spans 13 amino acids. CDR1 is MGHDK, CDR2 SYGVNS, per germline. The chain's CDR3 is CASSAGGNTEAFF. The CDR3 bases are TGTGCCAGCAGCGCAGGGGGGAACACTGAAGCTTTCTTT.

The CDR3 is CSAGDSGETQYF. The CDR3 region has the DNA TGCAGCGCCGGGGACAGTGGGGAGACCCAGTACTTC. V gene TRBV29-1 combines with J gene TRBJ2-5; TRBD1 matches at 7 bases. Germline V gene data show CDR1 as SQVTM and CDR2 as ANQGSEA. The CDR3 has 12 amino acids. The V segment lost 7 bases and the J segment 5 bases; nucleotides outside the gene matches: 7.

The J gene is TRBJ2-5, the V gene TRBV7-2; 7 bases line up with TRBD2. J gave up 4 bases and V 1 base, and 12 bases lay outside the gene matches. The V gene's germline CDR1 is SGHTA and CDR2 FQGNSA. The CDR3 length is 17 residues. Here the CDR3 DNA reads TGTGCCAGCAGCTTAGTCGTACGGGAGGCGGGAATAGAGACCCAGTACTTC. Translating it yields CASSLVVREAGIETQYF.

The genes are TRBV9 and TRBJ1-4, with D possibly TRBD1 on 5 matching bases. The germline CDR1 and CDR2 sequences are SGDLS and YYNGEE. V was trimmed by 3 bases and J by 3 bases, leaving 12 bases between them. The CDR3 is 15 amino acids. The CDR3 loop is CASSGSGGANEKLFF. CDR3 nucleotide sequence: TGTGCCAGCAGCGGGAGCGGGGGAGCTAATGAAAAACTGTTTTTT.